The rows below give T cell receptor beta chains drawn from one sample of a study of cytomegalovirus exposure and HLA in healthy donors. Method: immunoSEQ multiplex PCR; TCRdb's copy keeps in-frame clones and lacks some. The data contain 110,000 to 150,000 clones, roughly nine tenths of them singletons. The sequenced sample was PBMCs. The receptors shown here come from a man younger than 35 in good health and CMV-seronegative. Each CDR3 is given with its conserved first and last residue. Fields, in order: CDR3 protein, V gene, J gene.

cdr3_aa: CSVDWDRGGTEAFF
v_call: TRBV29-1
j_call: TRBJ1-1

cdr3_aa: CASSFNRGPEAFF
v_call: TRBV6-5
j_call: TRBJ1-1

cdr3_aa: CASSFRGSYNSPLHF
v_call: TRBV7-2
j_call: TRBJ1-6

cdr3_aa: CASSISRAYNQPQHF
v_call: TRBV19
j_call: TRBJ1-5

cdr3_aa: CASTVREFTGELFF
v_call: TRBV19
j_call: TRBJ2-2

cdr3_aa: CASREQGSYNEQFF
v_call: TRBV2
j_call: TRBJ2-1

cdr3_aa: CAWTGSGNTIYF
v_call: TRBV30
j_call: TRBJ1-3

cdr3_aa: CAWSVPGEYYGYTF
v_call: TRBV30
j_call: TRBJ1-2

cdr3_aa: CASSQDALAYEQYF
v_call: TRBV4-2
j_call: TRBJ2-7

cdr3_aa: CASSPTQNTEAFF
v_call: TRBV18
j_call: TRBJ1-1

cdr3_aa: CASSPRGSEETQYF
v_call: TRBV18
j_call: TRBJ2-5

cdr3_aa: CASSLWQQDNEQYF
v_call: TRBV11-2
j_call: TRBJ2-7

cdr3_aa: CASSGQGRSTEAFF
v_call: TRBV2
j_call: TRBJ1-1

cdr3_aa: CASSSRQGALGYTF
v_call: TRBV25-1
j_call: TRBJ1-2

cdr3_aa: CASSVGLAGGQDLIAKNIQYF
v_call: TRBV9
j_call: TRBJ2-4

cdr3_aa: CASSFRDRGTYTEAFF
v_call: TRBV5-1
j_call: TRBJ1-1

cdr3_aa: CASSLLRSSYNEQFF
v_call: TRBV27
j_call: TRBJ2-1

cdr3_aa: CASSPVDSGAEAFF
v_call: TRBV18
j_call: TRBJ1-1

cdr3_aa: CASSEGLPVSGELFF
v_call: TRBV2
j_call: TRBJ2-2

cdr3_aa: CASSYQGGNTGELFF
v_call: TRBV7-2
j_call: TRBJ2-2

cdr3_aa: CASSHRGFSNQPQHF
v_call: TRBV5-6
j_call: TRBJ1-5